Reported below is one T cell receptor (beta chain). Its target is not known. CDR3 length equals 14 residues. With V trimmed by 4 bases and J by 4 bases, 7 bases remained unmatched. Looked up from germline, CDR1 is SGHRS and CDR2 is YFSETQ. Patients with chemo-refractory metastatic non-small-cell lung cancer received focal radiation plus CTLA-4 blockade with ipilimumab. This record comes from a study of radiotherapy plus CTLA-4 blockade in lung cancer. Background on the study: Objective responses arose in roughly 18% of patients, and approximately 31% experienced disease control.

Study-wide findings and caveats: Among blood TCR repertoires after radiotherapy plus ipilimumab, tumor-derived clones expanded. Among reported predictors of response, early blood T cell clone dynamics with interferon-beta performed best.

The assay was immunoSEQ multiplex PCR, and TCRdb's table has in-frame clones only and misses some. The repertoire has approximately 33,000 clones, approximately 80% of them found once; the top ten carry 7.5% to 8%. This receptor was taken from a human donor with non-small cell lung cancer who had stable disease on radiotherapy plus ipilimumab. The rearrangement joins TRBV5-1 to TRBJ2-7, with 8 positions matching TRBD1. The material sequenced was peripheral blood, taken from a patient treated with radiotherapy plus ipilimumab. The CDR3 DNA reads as TGCGCCAGCAGCCCCCTGACAGGGGATTACGAGCAGTACGTC. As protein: CASSPLTGDYEQYV.